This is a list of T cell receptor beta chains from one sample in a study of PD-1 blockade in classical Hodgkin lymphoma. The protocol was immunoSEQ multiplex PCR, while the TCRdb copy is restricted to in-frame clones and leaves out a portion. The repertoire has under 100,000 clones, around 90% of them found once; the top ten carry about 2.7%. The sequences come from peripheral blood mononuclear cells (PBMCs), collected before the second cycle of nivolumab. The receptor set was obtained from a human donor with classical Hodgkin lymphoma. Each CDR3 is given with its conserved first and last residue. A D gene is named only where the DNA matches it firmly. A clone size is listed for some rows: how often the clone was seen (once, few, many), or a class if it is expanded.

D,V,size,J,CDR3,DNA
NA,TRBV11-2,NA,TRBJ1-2,CASSAQPPYGYTF,TGTGCCAGCAGCGCACAACCCCCCTATGGCTACACCTTC
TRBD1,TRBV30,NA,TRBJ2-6,CAWSLGGALPPGANVLTF,TGTGCCTGGAGTCTAGGGGGCGCGCTTCCGCCCGGGGCCAACGTCCTGACTTTC
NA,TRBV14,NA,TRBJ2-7,CASSPVQTALSYEQYF,TGTGCCAGCAGCCCTGTACAGACCGCCTTATCCTACGAGCAGTACTTC
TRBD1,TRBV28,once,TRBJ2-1,CASSFYGTVYNEQFF,TGTGCCAGCAGTTTCTATGGGACAGTCTACAATGAGCAGTTCTTC
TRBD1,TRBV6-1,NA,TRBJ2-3,CASSKATGADTQYF,TGTGCCAGCAGTAAAGCGACAGGGGCAGATACGCAGTATTTT
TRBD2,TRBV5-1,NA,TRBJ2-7,CASSSLEGGPSSYEQYF,TGCGCCAGCAGCTCGCTGGAGGGAGGGCCTAGCTCCTACGAGCAGTACTTC
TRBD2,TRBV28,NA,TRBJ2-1,CASSLGGSYGEQFF,TGTGCCAGCAGTTTAGGCGGGAGCTATGGGGAGCAGTTCTTC
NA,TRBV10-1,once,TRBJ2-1,CASSEPGPSGEQFF,TGCGCCAGCAGTGAGCCAGGCCCCAGCGGTGAGCAGTTCTTC
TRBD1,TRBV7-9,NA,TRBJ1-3,CASSSRPGQGDSGNTIYF,TGTGCCAGCAGCTCCCGCCCGGGACAGGGTGACTCTGGAAACACCATATATTTT
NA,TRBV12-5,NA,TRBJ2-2,CASGSSGTRTGELFF,TGTGCTAGTGGTTCGTCCGGGACTCGAACCGGGGAGCTGTTTTTT
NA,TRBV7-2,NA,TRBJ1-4,CASQKLWGDGKLFF,TGTGCCAGCCAAAAGTTATGGGGCGACGGAAAACTGTTTTTT
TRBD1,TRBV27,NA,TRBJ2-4,CASSLQGAGLPVKNIQYF,TGTGCCAGCAGTCTCCAGGGGGCGGGTTTACCTGTGAAAAACATTCAGTACTTC
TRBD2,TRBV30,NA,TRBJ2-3,CAWGPLSGTNHYSTDTQYF,TGTGCCTGGGGGCCCCTTAGCGGGACGAATCACTATAGCACAGATACGCAGTATTTT
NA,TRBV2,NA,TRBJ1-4,CASSEEGETGGLFF,TGTGCCAGCAGTGAAGAGGGAGAGACTGGCGGACTGTTTTTT
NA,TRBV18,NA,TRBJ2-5,CASSRDLGTLETQYF,TGTGCCAGCTCACGCGACCTAGGGACTTTAGAGACCCAGTACTTC
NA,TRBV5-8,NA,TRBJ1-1,CASSLTEGTEAFF,TGTGCCAGCAGCTTGACAGAAGGCACTGAAGCTTTCTTT
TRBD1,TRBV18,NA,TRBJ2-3,CASSPPDDRVLPDTQYF,TGTGCCAGCTCACCACCGGACGACAGGGTCCTCCCAGATACGCAGTATTTT
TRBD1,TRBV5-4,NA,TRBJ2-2,CASSLLQGARGELFF,TGTGCCAGCAGCTTGCTCCAGGGGGCGCGCGGGGAGCTGTTTTTT